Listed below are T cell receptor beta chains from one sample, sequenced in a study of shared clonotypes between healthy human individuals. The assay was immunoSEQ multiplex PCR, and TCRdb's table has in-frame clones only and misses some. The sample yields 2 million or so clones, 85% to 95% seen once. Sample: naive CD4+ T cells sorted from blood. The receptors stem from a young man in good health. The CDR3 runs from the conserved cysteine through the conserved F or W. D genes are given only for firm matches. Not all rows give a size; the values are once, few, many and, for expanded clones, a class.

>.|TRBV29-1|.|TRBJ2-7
CSVGQALSYEQYF
TGCAGCGTTGGGCAGGCCCTATCCTACGAGCAGTACTTC
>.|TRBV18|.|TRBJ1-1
CASSIGTPNTEAFF
TGTGCCAGCTCCATAGGGACTCCCAACACTGAAGCTTTCTTT
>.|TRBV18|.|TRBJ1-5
CASSPGNGLQPQHF
TGTGCCAGCTCACCAGGGAATGGCCTTCAGCCCCAGCATTTT
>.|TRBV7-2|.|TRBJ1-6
CASSLTTGNSPLHF
TGTGCCAGCAGCTTGACTACAGGGAATTCACCCCTCCACTTT
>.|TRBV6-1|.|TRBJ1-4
CASSLGGEKLFF
TGTGCCAGCAGTCTTGGGGGTGAAAAACTGTTTTTT
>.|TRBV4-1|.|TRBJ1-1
CASSRSSGRTDTEAFF
TGCGCCAGCAGCCGATCTTCAGGGCGTACGGACACTGAAGCTTTCTTT
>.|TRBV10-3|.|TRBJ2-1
CAISGGDEQFF
TGTGCCATCAGTGGAGGAGATGAGCAGTTCTTC
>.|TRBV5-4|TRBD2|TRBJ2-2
CASSLARLAGGPVGELFF
TGTGCCAGCAGCTTGGCCCGACTAGCGGGGGGGCCGGTCGGGGAGCTGTTTTTT
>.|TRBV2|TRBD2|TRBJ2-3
CASSMPIAGGPTDTQYF
TGTGCCAGCAGCATGCCCATAGCGGGAGGGCCGACAGATACGCAGTATTTT
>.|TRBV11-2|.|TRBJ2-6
CASSLDSTDFSGANVLTF
TGTGCCAGCAGCTTAGATAGTACAGATTTCTCTGGGGCCAACGTCCTGACTTTC
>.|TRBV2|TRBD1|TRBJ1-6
CASGGQRGSYNSPLHF
TGTGCCAGCGGGGGACAGCGAGGCTCCTATAATTCACCCCTCCACTTT
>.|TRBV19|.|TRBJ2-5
CASSKVWVTISETQYF
TGTGCCAGTAGTAAAGTTTGGGTAACGATCTCGGAGACCCAGTACTTC
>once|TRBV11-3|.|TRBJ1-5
CASSSRERYQPQHF
TGTGCCAGCAGCTCCAGGGAAAGGTATCAGCCCCAGCATTTT
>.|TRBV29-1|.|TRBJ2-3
CSVEPSRFLDTQYF
TGCAGCGTTGAGCCTAGCCGGTTCTTAGATACGCAGTATTTT
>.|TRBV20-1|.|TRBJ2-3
CSPSVGNTQYF
TGCAGTCCTTCGGTCGGAAATACGCAGTATTTT
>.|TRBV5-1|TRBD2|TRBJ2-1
CASSPGLAGVGNEQFF
TGCGCCAGCAGCCCGGGACTAGCGGGAGTAGGCAATGAGCAGTTCTTC
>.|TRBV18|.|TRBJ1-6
CASSPRRGGTQYLHF
TGTGCCAGCTCACCAAGGAGGGGCGGGACCCAGTACCTCCACTTT
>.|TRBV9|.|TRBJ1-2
CASSAEGSPSRGYTF
TGTGCCAGCAGCGCTGAGGGGTCCCCGTCGAGGGGCTACACCTTC
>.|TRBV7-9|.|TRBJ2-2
CASSKGGYGAGELFF
TGTGCCAGCAGCAAAGGGGGTTACGGCGCCGGGGAGCTGTTTTTT
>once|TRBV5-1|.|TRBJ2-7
CASSRIPPPRSEQYF
TGCGCCAGCAGCCGGATCCCCCCTCCTAGAAGCGAGCAGTACTTC
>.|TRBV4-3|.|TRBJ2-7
CASSQELSYEQYF
TGCGCCAGCAGCCAAGAGCTGTCCTACGAGCAGTACTTC
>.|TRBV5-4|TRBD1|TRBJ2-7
CASSSGQGGIYEQYF
TGTGCCAGCAGCTCGGGACAGGGGGGAATCTACGAGCAGTACTTC
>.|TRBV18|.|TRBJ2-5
CASSPARGETQYF
TGTGCCAGCTCACCCGCCCGCGGGGAGACCCAGTACTTC
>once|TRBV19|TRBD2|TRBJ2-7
CASRDSGTYEQYF
TGTGCCAGTAGGGATAGCGGGACCTACGAGCAGTACTTC
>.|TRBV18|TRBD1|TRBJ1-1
CASSSTGAGQVEAFF
TGTGCCAGCTCCTCAACCGGCGCGGGACAGGTCGAAGCTTTCTTT
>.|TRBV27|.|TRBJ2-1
CASSLDQTSVEQFF
TGTGCCAGCAGTCTCGACCAGACTAGTGTTGAGCAGTTCTTC
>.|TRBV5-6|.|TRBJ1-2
CASSLGGYANYGYTF
TGTGCCAGCAGCTTGGGGGGGTACGCGAACTATGGCTACACCTTC
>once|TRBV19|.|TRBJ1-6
CASSIQVFDNSPLHF
TGTGCCAGTAGTATACAAGTTTTCGATAATTCACCCCTCCACTTT
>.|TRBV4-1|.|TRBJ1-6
CASSQDHPSSYNSPLHF
TGCGCCAGCAGCCAAGATCACCCGAGCTCCTATAATTCACCCCTCCACTTT
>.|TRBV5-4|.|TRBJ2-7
CASSLGLAGNYEQYF
TGTGCCAGCAGCCTGGGTTTGGCGGGTAACTACGAGCAGTACTTC
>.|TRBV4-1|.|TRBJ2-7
CASSHDRGPASGNAEQYF
TGCGCCAGCAGCCACGACAGGGGGCCGGCTAGCGGGAATGCCGAGCAGTACTTC
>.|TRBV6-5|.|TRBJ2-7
CASSLWQHTGYF
TGTGCCAGCAGTTTATGGCAGCATACTGGGTACTTC
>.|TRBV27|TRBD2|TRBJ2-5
CASSSGTSGRETQYF
TGTGCCAGCAGTTCCGGGACTAGCGGGAGGGAGACCCAGTACTTC
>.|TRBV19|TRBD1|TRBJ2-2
CASAGTGTTGELFF
TGTGCCAGTGCCGGGACAGGGACCACCGGGGAGCTGTTTTTT
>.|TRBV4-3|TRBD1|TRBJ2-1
CASSPHIGQGHNEQFF
TGCGCCAGCAGCCCCCACATCGGACAGGGCCACAATGAGCAGTTCTTC
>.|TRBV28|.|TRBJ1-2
CASSGARGAWGYTF
TGTGCCAGCAGTGGGGCGAGAGGGGCTTGGGGCTACACCTTC
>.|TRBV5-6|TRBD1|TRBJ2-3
CASSPEGQSTDTQYF
TGTGCCAGCAGCCCCGAGGGACAGAGCACAGATACGCAGTATTTT
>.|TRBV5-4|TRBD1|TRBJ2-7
CASSQPGTGGPYEQYF
TGTGCCAGCAGCCAGCCCGGGACAGGGGGACCCTACGAGCAGTACTTC
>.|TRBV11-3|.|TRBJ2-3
CASSPTGGNTDTQYF
TGTGCCAGCAGCCCAACGGGGGGCAACACAGATACGCAGTATTTT
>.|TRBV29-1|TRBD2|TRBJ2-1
CSVEWVAGTYNEQFF
TGCAGCGTTGAATGGGTAGCGGGAACATACAATGAGCAGTTCTTC
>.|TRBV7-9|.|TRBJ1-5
CASSLEHPYSNQPQHF
TGTGCCAGCAGCTTAGAACACCCCTATAGCAATCAGCCCCAGCATTTT
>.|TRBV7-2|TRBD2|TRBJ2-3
CASSPRLAGADTQYF
TGTGCCAGCAGCCCCCGACTAGCGGGGGCCGATACGCAGTATTTT
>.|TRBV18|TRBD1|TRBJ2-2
CASSPPTGRTGELFF
TGTGCCAGCTCACCACCGACAGGGCGCACCGGGGAGCTGTTTTTT
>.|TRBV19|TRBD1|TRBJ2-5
CASSIDRGWQETQYF
TGTGCCAGTAGTATTGACAGGGGGTGGCAAGAGACCCAGTACTTC
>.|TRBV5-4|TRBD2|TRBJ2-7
CASRIAGDASYEQYF
TGTGCCAGCAGGATAGCGGGAGATGCTAGCTACGAGCAGTACTTC
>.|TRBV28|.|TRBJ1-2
CASRPKGQYYGYTF
TGTGCCAGCAGGCCGAAGGGACAATACTATGGCTACACCTTC
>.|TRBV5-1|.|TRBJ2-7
CASSLTRYEQYF
TGCGCCAGCAGCTTGACACGCTACGAGCAGTACTTC
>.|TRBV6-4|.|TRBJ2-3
CASSDSGAASTDTQYF
TGTGCCAGCAGTGACTCGGGGGCCGCTTCCACAGATACGCAGTATTTT
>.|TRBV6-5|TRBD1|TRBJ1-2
CASSGDRGAYGYTF
TGTGCCAGCAGTGGGGACAGGGGTGCTTATGGCTACACCTTC
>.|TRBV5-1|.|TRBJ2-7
CASSPPDSGSYEQYF
TGCGCCAGCAGCCCCCCAGACAGCGGCTCCTACGAGCAGTACTTC
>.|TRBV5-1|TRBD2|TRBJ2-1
CASSLKLAGEPLGYNEQFF
TGCGCCAGCAGCCTTAAACTAGCGGGGGAGCCCCTAGGATACAATGAGCAGTTCTTC